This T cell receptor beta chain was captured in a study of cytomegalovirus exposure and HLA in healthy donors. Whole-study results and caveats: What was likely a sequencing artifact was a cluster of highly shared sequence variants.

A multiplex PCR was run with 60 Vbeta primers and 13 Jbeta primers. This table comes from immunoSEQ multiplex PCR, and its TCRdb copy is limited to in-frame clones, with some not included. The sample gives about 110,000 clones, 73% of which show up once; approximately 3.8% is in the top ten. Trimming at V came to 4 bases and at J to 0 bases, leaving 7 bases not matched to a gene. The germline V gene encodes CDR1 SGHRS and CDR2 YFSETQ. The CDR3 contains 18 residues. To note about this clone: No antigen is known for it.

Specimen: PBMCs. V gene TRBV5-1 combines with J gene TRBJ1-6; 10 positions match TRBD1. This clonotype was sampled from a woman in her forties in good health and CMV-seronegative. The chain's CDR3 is CASSQGTGDFSYNSPLHF. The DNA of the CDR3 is TGCGCCAGCAGCCAGGGGACAGGGGATTTCTCCTATAATTCACCCCTCCACTTT.